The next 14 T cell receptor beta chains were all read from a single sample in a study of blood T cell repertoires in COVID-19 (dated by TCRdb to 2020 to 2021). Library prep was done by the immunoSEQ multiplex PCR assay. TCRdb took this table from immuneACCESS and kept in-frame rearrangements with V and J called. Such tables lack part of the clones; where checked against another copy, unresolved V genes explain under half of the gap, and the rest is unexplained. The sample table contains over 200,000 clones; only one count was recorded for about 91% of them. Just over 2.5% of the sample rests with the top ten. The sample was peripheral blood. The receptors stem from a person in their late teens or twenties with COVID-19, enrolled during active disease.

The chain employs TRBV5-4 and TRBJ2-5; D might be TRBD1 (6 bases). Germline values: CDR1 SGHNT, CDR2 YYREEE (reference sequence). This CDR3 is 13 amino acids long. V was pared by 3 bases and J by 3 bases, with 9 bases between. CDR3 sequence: CASSSWTEETQYF. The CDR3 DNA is TGTGCCAGCAGCTCCTGGACAGAAGAGACCCAGTACTTC. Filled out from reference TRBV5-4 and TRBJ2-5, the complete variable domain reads ETGVTQSPTHLIKTRGQQVTLRCSSQSGHNTVSWYQQALGQGPQFIFQYYREEENGRGNFPPRFSGLQFPNYSSELNVNALELDDSALYLCASSSWTEETQYFGPGTRLLVL.

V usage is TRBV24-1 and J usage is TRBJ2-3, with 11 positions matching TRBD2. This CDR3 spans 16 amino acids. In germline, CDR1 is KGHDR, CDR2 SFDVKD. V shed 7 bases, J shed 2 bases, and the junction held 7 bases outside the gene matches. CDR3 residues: CATSRTTSGNTDTQYF. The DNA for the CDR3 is TGTGCCACCAGCCGAACGACTAGCGGGAACACAGATACGCAGTATTTT.

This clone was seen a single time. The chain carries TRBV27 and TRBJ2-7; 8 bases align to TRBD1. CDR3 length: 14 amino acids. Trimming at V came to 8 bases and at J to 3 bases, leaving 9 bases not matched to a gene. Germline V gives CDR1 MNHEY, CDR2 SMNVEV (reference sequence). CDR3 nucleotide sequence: TGTGCCAGCCGACCACAGGGGGACCACTACGAGCAGTACTTC. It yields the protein CASRPQGDHYEQYF.

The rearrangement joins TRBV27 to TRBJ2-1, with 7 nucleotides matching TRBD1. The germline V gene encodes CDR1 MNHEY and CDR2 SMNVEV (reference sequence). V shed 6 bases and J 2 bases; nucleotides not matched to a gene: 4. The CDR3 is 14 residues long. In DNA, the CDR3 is TGTGCCAGCAGGACAGGGCAGACCTACAATGAGCAGTTCTTC. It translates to CASRTGQTYNEQFF.

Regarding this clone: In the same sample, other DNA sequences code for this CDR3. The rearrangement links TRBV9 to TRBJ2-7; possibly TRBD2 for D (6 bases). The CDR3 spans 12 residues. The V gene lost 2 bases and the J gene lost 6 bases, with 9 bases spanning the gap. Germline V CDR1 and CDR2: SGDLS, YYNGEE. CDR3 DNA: TGTGCCAGCAGCGTTGGGGGAGGCGAGCAGTACTTC. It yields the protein CASSVGGGEQYF.

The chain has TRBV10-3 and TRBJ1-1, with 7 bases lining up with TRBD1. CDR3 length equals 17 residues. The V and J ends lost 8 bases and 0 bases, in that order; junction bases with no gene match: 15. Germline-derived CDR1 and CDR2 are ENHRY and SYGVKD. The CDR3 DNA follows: TGTGCCATCCCCCAAGGGACAGAATCACTTTTGAACACTGAAGCTTTCTTT. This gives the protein CAIPQGTESLLNTEAFF.

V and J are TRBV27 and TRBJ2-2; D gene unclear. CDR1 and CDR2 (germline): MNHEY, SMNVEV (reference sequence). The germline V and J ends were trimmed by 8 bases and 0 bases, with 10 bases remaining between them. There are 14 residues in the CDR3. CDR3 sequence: CASSRSSNTGELFF. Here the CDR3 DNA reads TGTGCCAGCTCACGGAGTTCGAACACCGGGGAGCTGTTTTTT.

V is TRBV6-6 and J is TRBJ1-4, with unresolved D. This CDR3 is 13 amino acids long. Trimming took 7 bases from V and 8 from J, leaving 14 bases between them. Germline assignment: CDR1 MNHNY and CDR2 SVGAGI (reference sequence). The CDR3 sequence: CASNEPEKEKLFF. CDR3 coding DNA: TGTGCCAGCAACGAACCCGAGAAGGAAAAACTGTTTTTT.

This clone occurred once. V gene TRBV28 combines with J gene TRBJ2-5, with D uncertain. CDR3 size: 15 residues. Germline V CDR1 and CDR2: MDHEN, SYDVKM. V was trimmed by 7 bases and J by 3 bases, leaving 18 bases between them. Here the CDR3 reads CASNSLFEDEETQYF. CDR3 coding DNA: TGTGCCAGCAATTCCCTTTTTGAGGATGAAGAGACCCAGTACTTC.

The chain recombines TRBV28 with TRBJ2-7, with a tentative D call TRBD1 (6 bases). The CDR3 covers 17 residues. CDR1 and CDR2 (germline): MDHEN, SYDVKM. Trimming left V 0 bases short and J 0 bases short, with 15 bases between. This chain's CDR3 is CASSLWFSGALSYEQYF. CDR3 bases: TGTGCCAGCAGTTTATGGTTTTCAGGGGCCCTCTCCTACGAGCAGTACTTC.

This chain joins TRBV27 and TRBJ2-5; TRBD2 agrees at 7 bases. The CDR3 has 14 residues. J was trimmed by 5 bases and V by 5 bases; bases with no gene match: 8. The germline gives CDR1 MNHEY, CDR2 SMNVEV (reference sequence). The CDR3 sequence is CASSTWEGRETQYF. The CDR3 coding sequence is TGTGCCAGCAGTACGTGGGAGGGCCGGGAGACCCAGTACTTC.

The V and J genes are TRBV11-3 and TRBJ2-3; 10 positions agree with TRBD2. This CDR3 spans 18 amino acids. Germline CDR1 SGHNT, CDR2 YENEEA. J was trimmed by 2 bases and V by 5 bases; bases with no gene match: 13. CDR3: CASSRYDPGLADTDTQYF. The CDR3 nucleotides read TGTGCCAGCAGCCGATACGATCCCGGACTAGCGGACACAGATACGCAGTATTTT.

This CDR3 is CASTQGLGAYGYTF. The CDR3 nucleotides are TGTGCCAGCACCCAGGGGCTGGGGGCCTATGGCTACACCTTC. The chain combines TRBV7-2 with TRBJ1-2; the D gene is possibly TRBD1 (6 bases). V was clipped by 7 bases and J by 4 bases, with 16 bases between them. The length of the CDR3 is 14 residues. The germline CDR1 and CDR2 sequences are SGHTA and FQGNSA.

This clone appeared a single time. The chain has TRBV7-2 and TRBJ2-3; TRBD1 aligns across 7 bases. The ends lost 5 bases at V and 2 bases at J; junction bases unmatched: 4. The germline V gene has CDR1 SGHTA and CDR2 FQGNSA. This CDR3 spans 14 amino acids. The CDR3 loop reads CASSRGQITDTQYF. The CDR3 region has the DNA TGTGCCAGCAGCCGGGGACAGATCACAGATACGCAGTATTTT.